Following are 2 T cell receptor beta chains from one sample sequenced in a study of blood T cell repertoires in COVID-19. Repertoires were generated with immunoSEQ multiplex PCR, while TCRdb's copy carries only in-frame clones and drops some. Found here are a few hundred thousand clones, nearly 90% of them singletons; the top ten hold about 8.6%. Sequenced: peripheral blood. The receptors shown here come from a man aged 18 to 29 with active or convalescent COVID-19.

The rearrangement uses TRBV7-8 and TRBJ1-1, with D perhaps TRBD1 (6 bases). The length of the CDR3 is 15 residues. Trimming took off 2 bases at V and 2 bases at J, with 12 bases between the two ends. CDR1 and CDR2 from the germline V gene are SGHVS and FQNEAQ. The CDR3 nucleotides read TGTGCCAGCAGCTTACACAGGGACCAAAACACTGAAGCTTTCTTT. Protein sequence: CASSLHRDQNTEAFF.

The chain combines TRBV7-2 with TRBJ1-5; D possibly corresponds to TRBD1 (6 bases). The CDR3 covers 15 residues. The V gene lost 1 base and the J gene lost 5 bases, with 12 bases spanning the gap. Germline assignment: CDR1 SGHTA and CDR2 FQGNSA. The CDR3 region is CASSLVWSGDQPQHF. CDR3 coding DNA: TGTGCCAGCAGCTTAGTCTGGTCAGGGGATCAGCCCCAGCATTTT.